The text below deals with one TCR beta chain. Authors' methods: Estimation of nucleated cell counts was performed using reference gene primer amplification. The protocol was immunoSEQ multiplex PCR, while the TCRdb copy is restricted to in-frame clones and leaves out a portion. The V and J calls and the clone size are those of that table, but D and trimming were determined from the DNA. The profile shows 95,000 to 150,000 clones, around 74% of them singletons. The data derive from a study of blood T cell repertoires in COVID-19. About the study: From the United States, Italy and Spain came samples of acute and convalescent COVID-19. PBMCs, B-cell-depleted T cells, or T cells provided the cDNA or gDNA that made up the material.

Trimming cost V 5 bases and J 7 bases; bases outside gene matches: 12. Germline V gene lookup returns CDR1 LNHDA and CDR2 SQIVND (reference sequence). CDR3 length: 17 residues. This receptor was identified in a man aged 60-69 years with acute or convalescent COVID-19. Sequenced: peripheral blood. This sequence joins TRBV19 and TRBJ1-5; TRBD1 aligns across 12 bases. CDR3 coding DNA: TGTGCCAGTAGTGGGGACAGGGGGCTTCAAAGGATACAGCCCCAGCATTTT. Its protein product is CASSGDRGLQRIQPQHF.